The 14 T cell receptor beta chains given below trace back to one sample, sequenced in a study of regulatory T cells in long-lasting Graves disease. Indicated time point: newly diagnosed GD, antithyroid drugs for less than 3 months. The TCR library was made from RNA extracted from PBMCs. Sequencing libraries for TCR beta were prepared with iRepertoire HTBI primers and Arm-PCR of CDR3 regions. Each CDR3 protein is one row after TCRdb ran MiXCR on the multiplex PCR reads. The sample includes about 440,000 distinct CDR3 sequences, around 14% of them seen just once. The sample was also linked to a second study, of T cells in Graves' hyperthyroidism and ophthalmopathy.

The sample in question was peripheral blood mononuclear cells (PBMCs), obtained at new diagnosis, from a patient treated with antithyroid drugs. The receptors originated from a woman aged 30 to 39 with Graves disease.

This chain joins TRBV12-3 or TRBV12-4 and TRBJ2-2; D is ambiguous. The CDR3 is 15 amino acids. Between the trimmed V and J ends, which lost 6 bases and 6 bases, there was a span of 17 bases. The CDR3 DNA reads as TGTGCCAGCAGCCCATATTGGACCAAGGCCGGGGAGCTGTTTTTT. Protein product: CASSPYWTKAGELFF.

Only a few counts were recorded for this clonotype. The DNA of the CDR3 is TGTGCCAGCAGTTTAAGAGGGCAACCAAACACTGAAGCTTTCTTT. Encoded protein: CASSLRGQPNTEAFF. The chain combines TRBV12-3 or TRBV12-4 with TRBJ1-1, with D uncertain. The length of the CDR3 is 15 residues. V was pared by 2 bases and J by 2 bases, with 12 bases between.

In its sample, this clonotype was seen many times. This chain links TRBV29-1 with TRBJ2-1; D uncertain. The CDR3 runs to 14 residues. Trimming left V 3 bases short and J 5 bases short, with 14 bases between. The germline V gene has CDR1 SQVTM and CDR2 ANQGSEA. CDR3 loop: CSVDPPNGHNEQFF. The DNA for the CDR3 is TGCAGCGTTGACCCCCCCAATGGCCACAATGAGCAGTTCTTC.

V and J are TRBV28 and TRBJ1-1; D might be TRBD1 (5 bases). This CDR3 comprises 14 residues. V was pared by 6 bases and J by 4 bases, with 15 bases between. Germline lookup yields CDR1 MDHEN and CDR2 SYDVKM. CDR3: CASRWRGVGTEAFF. CDR3 in DNA: TGTGCCAGCAGGTGGAGGGGTGTGGGCACTGAAGCTTTCTTT.

This clonotype was seen many times. V usage is TRBV6-2 or TRBV6-3 and J usage is TRBJ2-7; D is perhaps TRBD2 (5 bases). The germline V gene encodes CDR1 MNHEY and CDR2 SVGEGT. The V and J ends lost 6 bases and 2 bases respectively, with 5 bases between them. This CDR3 comprises 11 residues. The DNA for the CDR3 is TGTGCCAGCAGGGGAGCCTACGAGCAGTACTTC. Protein sequence: CASRGAYEQYF.

J is TRBJ2-1 and V is TRBV24-1, with 9 bases fitting TRBD2. Trimming removed 4 bases from V and 3 bases from J; junction bases left unmatched: 3. CDR1 KGHDR and CDR2 SFDVKD come from the germline V gene. The CDR3 contains 15 residues. The CDR3 loop is CATSDLLAGYNEQFF. The DNA of the CDR3 is TGTGCCACCAGTGACCTACTAGCGGGCTACAATGAGCAGTTCTTC.

With regard to this clonotype: This sequence is one base from a far larger clone and is likely a read error. This chain links TRBV12-3 or TRBV12-4 with TRBJ2-5; 9 bases agree with TRBD1. The J call may be mistaken, given a closer DNA end match to TRBJ2-1. The CDR3 runs 14 residues. CDR3 sequence reads: CASSAGTGNYEQFF. The CDR3 nucleotides are TGTGCCAGCAGCGCCGGGACAGGGAACTACGAGCAGTTCTTC.

This clonotype was detected a few times. This chain connects TRBV13 to TRBJ1-1; D not resolved. The germline gives CDR1 PRHDT, CDR2 FYEKMQ (reference sequence). This CDR3 is built from 12 residues. Trimming stripped 5 bases from V and 5 bases from J, with 9 bases between. Here the CDR3 DNA reads TGTGCCAGCAGCCTGTGGAAGACTGAAGCTTTCTTT. It specifies CASSLWKTEAFF.

This clonotype showed up many times. V and J are TRBV18 and TRBJ1-1, with TRBD1 matching over 10 bases. The CDR3 has 16 residues. The V gene end was trimmed by 3 bases and the J gene end by 2 bases; junction bases not matched to a gene: 6. Germline CDR1 reads KGHSH; CDR2 reads LQKENI. The CDR3 DNA follows: TGTGCCAGCTCACCCCAGGACAGGGGGACCAACACTGAAGCTTTCTTT. It specifies CASSPQDRGTNTEAFF.

This clonotype came up many times. V and J are TRBV15 and TRBJ1-1; a possible D gene is TRBD1 (5 bases). The germline V gene encodes CDR1 LNHNV and CDR2 YYDKDF (reference sequence). The V end lost 0 bases, the J end lost 3 bases, and 14 bases lay between the germline ends. The CDR3 loop spans 16 amino acids. The chain's CDR3 is CATSREEGQSDTEAFF. The CDR3 DNA reads as TGTGCCACCAGCAGAGAAGAGGGGCAGTCAGACACTGAAGCTTTCTTT. The full variable domain, rest sourced from reference TRBV15 and TRBJ1-1, is DAMVIQNPRYQVTQFGKPVTLSCSQTLNHNVMYWYQQKSSQAPKLLFHYYDKDFNNEADTPDNFQSRRPNTSFCFLDIRSPGLGDTAMYLCATSREEGQSDTEAFFGQGTRLTVV.

This clonotype came up many times. CDR3 DNA sequence: TGCAGTGCTAGAGATTATACGGCACCCGAGGGGGCTTTCTTT. Protein: CSARDYTAPEGAFF. The gene calls are TRBV20-1 and TRBJ1-1, with a possible D match to TRBD1 (5 bases). V was trimmed by 0 bases and J by 11 bases, leaving 19 bases between them. The CDR3 contains 14 residues. Germline V lookup: CDR1 DFQATT, CDR2 SNEGSKA (reference sequence).

J is TRBJ2-1 and V is TRBV10-2, with 7 nucleotides matching TRBD2. Per the germline V gene, CDR1 is WSHSY and CDR2 is SAAADI. Unmatched junction bases numbered 14, after V lost 3 bases and J lost 9 bases. This CDR3 comprises 16 residues. For the CDR3, the DNA is TGCGCCAGCAGTGACCAGACCCGGGTGGGCGGGGGTGAGCAGTTCTTC. The encoded protein is CASSDQTRVGGGEQFF.

This clonotype appeared a few times. The junction does not match germline at one end; this may be a read error. V is TRBV18 and J is TRBJ2-1; 10 nucleotides align to TRBD1. Germline CDR1 is KGHSH and CDR2 is LQKENI. The length of the CDR3 is 14 residues. The CDR3 loop is CASSPGQGVNEQFF. Written as DNA, the CDR3 is TGCGCCAGCAGCCCTGGACAGGGGGTAAATGAGCAGTTCTTC.

A few counts support this clonotype. Here the CDR3 reads CATSRGVWGAQETQYF. The CDR3 nucleotides read TGTGCCACCAGCAGAGGGGTTTGGGGGGCCCAAGAGACCCAGTACTTC. This rearrangement joins TRBV15 to TRBJ2-5; either TRBD1 or TRBD2 may fit D (6 bases each). This CDR3 is 16 amino acids long. In germline, CDR1 is LNHNV, CDR2 YYDKDF (reference sequence). Trimming removed 1 base from V and 1 base from J, with 13 bases in between.